The clone carrying this TCR beta chain was detected many times. Its antigen remains unidentified. TCRdb recomputed calls from the 5' RACE reads with MiXCR, one row per CDR3 protein. There are about 280,000 distinct CDR3 sequences in the sample; about 8.3% occur only once, and around 2.1% lies in the top ten. This specimen comes from a study of identical twins. This CDR3 region has 15 residues. Germline values: CDR1 SEHNR, CDR2 FQNEAQ (reference sequence). V lost 6 bases, J lost 4 bases, and 16 bases lay in between. The study's findings and limits: The authors drew conclusions from cross-sectional statistical analysis rather than following the same donors. Beta out-of-frame sequences showed weaker excess sharing between twins. Alpha sequences that were out-of-frame and twin-shared showed an excess of low generation probability.

This sample also appeared in a second study, on yellow fever vaccine responses in identical twins.

Sequenced sample: memory (CD45RO+) T cells sorted from blood. The TCR originated in a woman younger than 35 in good health. J is TRBJ2-1 and V is TRBV7-9; weak D call: TRBD2 (6 bases). Here the CDR3 reads CASSYRLGPYNEQFF. Here the CDR3 DNA reads TGTGCCAGCAGTTATAGACTAGGCCCTTACAATGAGCAGTTCTTC. Combining the CDR3 with reference TRBV7-9 and TRBJ2-1 gives the whole variable domain DTGVSQNPRHKITKRGQNVTFRCDPISEHNRLYWYRQTLGQGPEFLTYFQNEAQLEKSRLLSDRFSAERPKGSFSTLEIQRTEQGDSAMYLCASSYRLGPYNEQFFGPGTRLTVL.